This is a list of T cell receptor beta chains from one sample in a study of T cell responses to AZD1222 COVID-19 vaccine. Here immunoSEQ multiplex PCR was the method, and the copy in TCRdb shows in-frame clones only, minus some. The data contain about 98,000 clones, roughly 87% of them seen just once; the ten biggest clones take up 5.8%. The starting material was peripheral blood, obtained on day 0 of AZD1222 vaccination. These receptors were taken from an adult in good health. The CDR3 runs from the conserved cysteine through the conserved F or W.

v_call,cdr3_aa
TRBV28,CASSLTLDDTDTQYF
TRBV30,CAWSSPAGGYTF
TRBV7-8,CASSLSLARDGSPLHF
TRBV19,CASSPGGLAGGSSYNEQFF
TRBV24-1,CATRSGSGSSYNEQFF
TRBV13,CASSSQRTPYNEQFF
TRBV7-6,CASSSPGQGSYEQYF
TRBV27,CASSLAPTSGRAKEQFF
TRBV27,CASSQNTGTGGSGTNSPLHF
TRBV7-2,CASSLRAGNSYEQYF
TRBV4-3,CASSLSHGQLQPQHF
TRBV19,CASSTGLGQGGQPQHF
TRBV5-6,CASSLGRGRGSNQPQHF
TRBV4-2,CASSQEAGDGANVLTF
TRBV28,CASSFGQGARVTEAFF
TRBV9,CASSVGGPNSPLHF
TRBV19,CASSSQDRARSYNEQFF
TRBV18,CASSTGAANEQFF
TRBV28,CASSRYEQYF
TRBV30,CAWSPRGSNQPQHF
TRBV6-5,CASTRRAYEQYF
TRBV2,CASSLDTYNEQFF
TRBV6-4,CASSHTGDTEAFF